This T cell receptor beta chain was found in a study of blood T cell repertoires in COVID-19. As for the study in general: COVID-19 samples collected from the United States, Italy and Spain covered acute and convalescent phases.

Comments on this clone: The same CDR3 arises from other DNA sequences in this sample as well.

Germline loops: CDR1 SGHTA, CDR2 FQGNSA. V was pared by 6 bases and J by 4 bases, with 5 bases of the junction left unmatched. This CDR3 has 15 residues. Per the original methods: Reference gene primer amplification gave nucleated cell count estimates. Measured with immunoSEQ multiplex PCR; TCRdb has only the in-frame clones, and not every one. D and trimming were read from the DNA, whereas the V and J calls and clone size are those reported in that table. The sample lists about 240,000 clones, under 85% occurring once. Input material: peripheral blood. The chain recombines TRBV7-2 with TRBJ2-1; 11 positions match TRBD1. The sequence derives from a human donor in a cohort sampled during active COVID-19. The CDR3 is CASSPGTGGYNEQFF. The CDR3, as DNA: TGTGCCAGCAGTCCCGGGACAGGGGGTTACAATGAGCAGTTCTTC.